The rows below give T cell receptor beta chains drawn from one sample of a study of OX40 agonist ivuxolimab in advanced cancers. TCRdb keeps only in-frame clones here, not all; method: immunoSEQ multiplex PCR. The table lists 68,000 or so clones, roughly 86% of them singletons, with approximately 2.1% in the top ten. Specimen: CD4+ or CD8+ T cells sorted from blood, collected in a trial of the OX40 agonist ivuxolimab. The receptors derive from an adult with an advanced solid tumor such as melanoma, head and neck, liver or kidney cancer. Both conserved end residues are part of each CDR3. The D gene is left open where the match is weak. For some rows the clone size is stated as once, few or many, or as a class when expanded; others skip it.

TRBD1	TRBV12-5	.	TRBJ2-2	17	TGTGCTAGTGGTTTGCTTCCGGGACAGGGTTGGACCGGGGAGCTGTTTTTT	CASGLLPGQGWTGELFF
TRBD1	TRBV4-1	.	TRBJ2-6	18	TGCGCCAGCAGCCAAGGGGGACAGTTAACCTCTGGGGCCAACGTCCTGACTTTC	CASSQGGQLTSGANVLTF
TRBD1	TRBV19	.	TRBJ1-5	15	TGTGCCAGTAGTGACAGGGGGCTCACGCCTCAGCCCCAGCATTTT	CASSDRGLTPQPQHF
TRBD2	TRBV28	.	TRBJ2-1	15	TGTGCCAGCAGTTCCCCTCTAGCGGGAGCCGATGAGCAGTTCTTC	CASSSPLAGADEQFF
.	TRBV6-8	.	TRBJ1-2	17	TGTGCCAGCAGCAGCCGGGACACGCAAGGGGGAGACTATGGCTACACCTTC	CASSSRDTQGGDYGYTF
.	TRBV5-6	.	TRBJ1-4	17	TGTGCCAGCAGCTTGGGTCTTTTCTCCGGGACACCAGAAAAACTGTTTTTT	CASSLGLFSGTPEKLFF
TRBD1	TRBV5-1	.	TRBJ2-2	17	TGCGCCAGCAGCTCCACCGCCGGGACAGCGAACACCGGGGAGCTGTTTTTT	CASSSTAGTANTGELFF
TRBD1	TRBV6-4	.	TRBJ1-6	17	TGTGCCAGCAGCCTTATCTACCGGGACAGGGAAGCCTCACCCCTCCACTTT	CASSLIYRDREASPLHF
TRBD1	TRBV5-8	.	TRBJ1-1	15	TGTGCCAGCAGCTCGGGACAGGGGGCGCTAGCTGAAGCTTTCTTT	CASSSGQGALAEAFF
.	TRBV6-1	.	TRBJ1-4	16	TGTGCCAGCAGTGAACAAGCGGAGGCAACTAATGAAAAACTGTTTTTT	CASSEQAEATNEKLFF
TRBD1	TRBV5-6	.	TRBJ1-2	14	TGTGCCAGCAGCCTACAGGGGGAAAGTGGTGGCTACACCTTC	CASSLQGESGGYTF
.	TRBV11-1	.	TRBJ1-4	15	TGTGCCAGCAGCCGATCCGGGACGGCTAATGAAAAACTGTTTTTT	CASSRSGTANEKLFF
.	TRBV11-3	.	TRBJ2-1	12	TGTGCCAGCAGCCGAAGCGGCAATGAGCAGTTCTTC	CASSRSGNEQFF
.	TRBV5-4	.	TRBJ2-5	16	TGTGCCAGCAGCTTGAGGAAGGGAAGTAAAGTAGAGACCCAGTACTTC	CASSLRKGSKVETQYF
.	TRBV5-1	.	TRBJ1-2	14	TGCGCCAGCAGCCCGGCCGTCCGGGGCAGTGGCTACACCTTC	CASSPAVRGSGYTF
.	TRBV28	.	TRBJ1-5	14	TGTGCCACCCGACGGGGTGAAGGGGGTCAGCCCCAGCATTTT	CATRRGEGGQPQHF
.	TRBV2	.	TRBJ2-2	14	TGTGCCAGCATGGTGGGGGGTTACACCGGGGAGCTGTTTTTT	CASMVGGYTGELFF
.	TRBV5-8	.	TRBJ1-5	13	TGTGCCAGCAGCTTTGGGGGTAATCAGCCCCAGCATTTT	CASSFGGNQPQHF
TRBD2	TRBV7-2	.	TRBJ2-5	18	TGTGCCAGCAGCCTATCCTCCGGGACTAGCGGGGGGGGGAAGACCCAGTACTTC	CASSLSSGTSGGGKTQYF
TRBD1	TRBV18	.	TRBJ2-2	15	TGTGCCAGCTCACCTGGGACAGCAAACACCGGGGAGCTGTTTTTT	CASSPGTANTGELFF
.	TRBV14	.	TRBJ2-5	19	TGTGCCAGCAGCCCCCTACGGATGACCCCGGGACCCCGGACGAGGGCCCAGTACTTC	CASSPLRMTPGPRTRAQYF
TRBD1	TRBV2	.	TRBJ1-6	15	TGTGCCAGCAGTCAAGACAGGGGTCATAATTCACCCCTCCACTTT	CASSQDRGHNSPLHF
.	TRBV7-9	.	TRBJ1-6	14	TGTGCCAGCAGCTTAGGCAACTATAATTCACCCCTCCACTTT	CASSLGNYNSPLHF
.	TRBV6-1	.	TRBJ1-1	12	TGTGCCAGCAGTGAAGAGGGGGGGGAGGCTTTCTTT	CASSEEGGEAFF
TRBD2	TRBV6-4	.	TRBJ2-1	14	TGTGCCAGCAGTGACGGCGGGGGTGGTAATGAGCAGTTCTTC	CASSDGGGGNEQFF
.	TRBV20-1	.	TRBJ2-1	11	TGCAGTGCTAGAGATTACAATGAGCAGTTCTTC	CSARDYNEQFF
.	TRBV9	.	TRBJ2-2	14	TGTGCCAGCAGCGTAGCTACAAGCCCTGGGGAGCTGTTTTTT	CASSVATSPGELFF
.	TRBV27	once	TRBJ1-6	14	TGTGCCAGCAGTTATGGCAGAGGATATTCACCCCTCCACTTT	CASSYGRGYSPLHF
TRBD2	TRBV12-5	.	TRBJ2-7	19	TGTGCTAGTGGTTTGGTAGAGACTAGCGCCGTATCAGGGCCCCACGAGCAGTACTTC	CASGLVETSAVSGPHEQYF
.	TRBV15	once	TRBJ2-5	16	TGTGCCACCAGCAGAGCATACGGCAATAGCGCCCCGACCCAGTACTTC	CATSRAYGNSAPTQYF
TRBD1	TRBV5-1	.	TRBJ1-4	15	TGCGCCAGCAGCTCCGGGACAGGTCCTAATGAAAAACTGTTTTTT	CASSSGTGPNEKLFF
.	TRBV28	.	TRBJ1-4	12	TGTGCCAGCACGGGGGCCGGGGAAAAACTGTTTTTT	CASTGAGEKLFF
TRBD2	TRBV4-1	few	TRBJ2-2	17	TGCGCCAGCAGCCAAGGTTTTCAGCGGGGGAACACCGGGGAGCTGTTTTTT	CASSQGFQRGNTGELFF
.	TRBV19	.	TRBJ2-4	11	TGTGCCAGTACCGAGGGAAACATTCAGTACTTC	CASTEGNIQYF
TRBD1	TRBV9	.	TRBJ1-4	16	TGTGCCAGCAGCCCCCGTGGTGGCAGGGGGCTTGAAAAACTGTTTTTT	CASSPRGGRGLEKLFF
TRBD1	TRBV28	few	TRBJ1-3	16	TGTGCCAGCAGTTCCCTCAGGGGGCCCTCTGGAAACACCATATATTTT	CASSSLRGPSGNTIYF
.	TRBV5-1	.	TRBJ2-3	18	TGCGCCAGCAGCACCGCGGGGCTAGACAGGTTCCTCACAGATACGCAGTATTTT	CASSTAGLDRFLTDTQYF
.	TRBV23-1	.	TRBJ2-5	13	TGCGCCAGCAGCCAAGACAGGTTTGGAACCCAGTACTTC	CASSQDRFGTQYF
.	TRBV6-6	.	TRBJ2-7	13	TGTGCCAGCAGTTCCCCGGCAGGGCTTGAGCAGTACTTC	CASSSPAGLEQYF
.	TRBV15	.	TRBJ1-2	15	TGTGCCACCAGCACAAAGGGGAGCGGAGGCTATGGCTACACCTTC	CATSTKGSGGYGYTF
TRBD2	TRBV2	.	TRBJ2-1	20	TGTGCCAGCAGCGCATCCCCGGGACTAGCGGGAGGTCTCTCCTACAATGAGCAGTTCTTC	CASSASPGLAGGLSYNEQFF
TRBD2	TRBV7-9	.	TRBJ2-7	16	TGTGCCAGCAGCCCTAGCGGGGGGCAGTTCCTATACGAGCAGTACTTC	CASSPSGGQFLYEQYF
TRBD1	TRBV5-1	once	TRBJ1-2	17	TGCGCCAGCAGCTTGGGGGGGATTGGACAGGGACAAGAGAGTTGCACCTTC	CASSLGGIGQGQESCTF
TRBD1	TRBV19	.	TRBJ2-1	15	TGTGCCAGTAGCCCGGGACAGGGGAGGTCGAATGAGCAGTTCTTC	CASSPGQGRSNEQFF
TRBD1	TRBV5-1	.	TRBJ1-1	14	TGCGCCAGCAGCTTGCAGGGGACAGACACTGAAGCTTTCTTT	CASSLQGTDTEAFF
TRBD2	TRBV6-6	.	TRBJ2-7	14	TGTGCCAGCAGTTGGGGGGGTAGGACCTACGAGCAGTACTTC	CASSWGGRTYEQYF
.	TRBV28	.	TRBJ1-2	12	TGTGCCACCGCCGGGGGGTTCTATGGCTACACCTTC	CATAGGFYGYTF
TRBD2	TRBV4-1	.	TRBJ2-2	16	TGCGCCAGCAGCCAGGGACTAGCGGGACGTACCGGGGAGCTGTTTTTT	CASSQGLAGRTGELFF
.	TRBV14	.	TRBJ1-6	14	TGTGCCAGCAGCCTGGGCCAGCGTAATTCACCCCTCCACTTT	CASSLGQRNSPLHF
.	TRBV9	.	TRBJ2-5	12	TGTGCCAGCAGCGTAGAAGATGAGACCCAGTACTTC	CASSVEDETQYF
TRBD1	TRBV19	few	TRBJ2-4	13	TGTGCCACCGGGACAGCGTCCAAAAACATTCAGTACTTC	CATGTASKNIQYF
TRBD1	TRBV6-1	.	TRBJ2-7	12	TGTGCCTCCCGGGACAGGGTAGGCAGGCAGTACTTC	CASRDRVGRQYF
.	TRBV15	once	TRBJ1-6	17	TGTGCCACCAGCAGAGCTCCCGCTAGCTCCTATAATTCACCCCTCCACTTT	CATSRAPASSYNSPLHF